Below are 20 T cell receptor beta chains sequenced from a single sample in a study of cytomegalovirus exposure and HLA in healthy donors. The data were produced by immunoSEQ multiplex PCR, yet TCRdb's version contains in-frame clones alone and is incomplete. Of about 180,000 clones listed, around nine tenths are singletons. Input material: PBMCs. Every receptor here comes from a man aged 18 to 30 in good health and CMV-seropositive.

The V and J genes are TRBV5-4 and TRBJ1-2, with TRBD1 matching 9 bases. Per the germline V gene, CDR1 is SGHNT and CDR2 is YYREEE (reference sequence). This CDR3 comprises 14 residues. V lost 6 bases and J lost 7; bases outside the gene matches: 10. In DNA, the CDR3 is TGTGCCAGCATCAACCTACAGGGGGCAAGTGGCTACACCTTC. Translation: CASINLQGASGYTF.

CDR3 protein: CASSQERGFQPGGYTF. The CDR3 DNA follows: TGCGCCAGCAGCCAAGAAAGGGGGTTTCAGCCCGGTGGCTACACCTTC. This chain links TRBV4-1 with TRBJ1-2; possible D gene TRBD1, 6 bases. V was pared by 0 bases and J by 7 bases, with 18 bases between. This CDR3 contains 16 residues. Per germline, CDR1 MGHRA and CDR2 YSYEKL.

The genes are TRBV4-2 and TRBJ1-1; TRBD1 is a possible D gene (5 bases). CDR3 length: 15 amino acids. The V gene's germline CDR1 is LGHNA and CDR2 YNFKEQ. Trimming took 0 bases from V and 3 from J, leaving 11 bases between them. The CDR3 region has the DNA TGTGCCAGCAGCCAAGATCCGCAGGGTTACACTGAAGCTTTCTTT. The encoded protein is CASSQDPQGYTEAFF.

V and J are TRBV7-9 and TRBJ2-7; D is undetermined. V was pared by 2 bases and J by 5 bases, with 13 bases between. This CDR3 spans 14 amino acids. CDR1 is SEHNR, CDR2 FQNEAQ, per germline (reference sequence). The CDR3 loop is CASSLNSRFDEQYF. The DNA of the CDR3 is TGTGCCAGCAGCTTAAACAGTCGGTTCGACGAGCAGTACTTC. The whole variable domain, filled in from reference TRBV7-9 and TRBJ2-7, reads DTGVSQNPRHKITKRGQNVTFRCDPISEHNRLYWYRQTLGQGPEFLTYFQNEAQLEKSRLLSDRFSAERPKGSFSTLEIQRTEQGDSAMYLCASSLNSRFDEQYFGPGTRLTVT.

The chain joins TRBV12-5 to TRBJ1-1; tentative D call: TRBD1 (6 bases). CDR1 and CDR2 (germline): LGHNT, FRNRAP. The CDR3 contains 14 residues. Trimming took off 7 bases at V and 1 base at J, with 13 bases between the two ends. CDR3 DNA sequence: TGTGCTAGTGCCGCCGACAGGAGGAACACTGAAGCTTTCTTT. Encoded protein: CASAADRRNTEAFF.

This clone has more than one count but fewer than ten. The chain uses TRBV27 and TRBJ2-2; D remains unclear. The CDR3 has 14 amino acids. Deletions cut 5 bases from V and 6 bases from J, with 13 bases between. CDR1 and CDR2 from the germline V gene are MNHEY and SMNVEV (reference sequence). The CDR3, as DNA: TGTGCCAGCAGTCCGACGGGTGACGCCGGGGAGCTGTTTTTT. Translating it yields CASSPTGDAGELFF.

The chain links TRBV7-8 to TRBJ2-1; 7 bases map to TRBD2. The CDR3 totals 16 residues. Germline-derived CDR1 and CDR2 are SGHVS and FQNEAQ. V trimming: 7 bases; J trimming: 0 bases; junction bases outside the gene matches: 9. CDR3 coding DNA: TGTGCCAGCACCAGCCAGGCGGGGGTCTCCTACAATGAGCAGTTCTTC. Translation gives CASTSQAGVSYNEQFF.

The rearrangement joins TRBV5-6 to TRBJ2-5; D gene uncertain. This CDR3 contains 12 residues. CDR1 and CDR2 from the germline V gene are SGHDT and YYEEEE. V lost 1 base and J lost 7, with 8 bases in between. The CDR3 DNA reads as TGTGCCAGCAGCTTGCCGTCCGGGACCCAGTACTTC. This codes for CASSLPSGTQYF.

The chain uses TRBV27 and TRBJ1-2, with 8 bases matching TRBD1. This CDR3 comprises 16 residues. Germline trimming cut 3 bases from V and 4 bases from J; bases unmatched to any gene: 10. Germline V gene lookup returns CDR1 MNHEY and CDR2 SMNVEV (reference sequence). CDR3 in amino acids: CASSFWTGTVGYGYTF. CDR3 DNA sequence: TGTGCCAGCAGTTTTTGGACAGGGACGGTCGGCTATGGCTACACCTTC.

The V call is TRBV7-2, the J call TRBJ2-3; tentatively, D is TRBD2 (6 bases). Germline V lookup: CDR1 SGHTA, CDR2 FQGNSA. The CDR3 totals 12 residues. V shed 8 bases and J shed 1 base, with 7 bases lying between them. DNA for the CDR3: TGTGCCAGCCTAGCGCGCACAGATACGCAGTATTTT. The encoded protein is CASLARTDTQYF.

This clone was counted a single time. V and J are TRBV29-1 and TRBJ2-7, with TRBD2 matching over 9 bases. The CDR3 has 11 residues. Germline V gene lookup returns CDR1 SQVTM and CDR2 ANQGSEA. Unmatched junction bases numbered 2, after V lost 6 bases and J lost 5 bases. The CDR3 loop is CSVAGGNEQYF. The CDR3 DNA follows: TGCAGCGTCGCGGGGGGGAACGAGCAGTACTTC.

This chain joins TRBV7-6 and TRBJ2-1, with no clear D. CDR3 length: 14 residues. Germline CDR1 and CDR2: SGHVS and FNYEAQ. The germline V and J ends were trimmed by 1 base and 1 base, with 5 bases remaining between them. The CDR3 is CASSLGHSYNEQFF. CDR3 nucleotide sequence: TGTGCCAGCAGCTTAGGTCATTCCTACAATGAGCAGTTCTTC.

The chain's CDR3 is CASSSLRLAGGLSYEQYF. The CDR3 coding sequence is TGTGCCAGCAGTTCCCTAAGGCTAGCGGGAGGCCTCTCCTACGAGCAGTACTTC. This chain links TRBV27 with TRBJ2-7, with 11 bases fitting TRBD2. CDR1 and CDR2 (germline): MNHEY, SMNVEV (reference sequence). Losses at the gene ends were 4 bases for V and 0 bases for J; bases not matched to a gene: 11. The CDR3 loop spans 18 amino acids.

The chain recombines TRBV10-3 with TRBJ2-1; 10 positions match TRBD2. In germline, CDR1 is ENHRY, CDR2 SYGVKD. CDR3 length equals 14 residues. The junction had 6 bases not matched to a gene; V was cut back by 5 bases and J by 8 bases. The CDR3 region is CAISIPSGSYEQFF. CDR3 in DNA: TGTGCCATCAGTATCCCTAGCGGGAGCTATGAGCAGTTCTTC.

This chain joins TRBV27 and TRBJ1-5; D gene ambiguous. The ends were cut back, 2 bases at V and 4 bases at J, with 6 bases in the middle. Per germline, CDR1 MNHEY and CDR2 SMNVEV (reference sequence). CDR3 size: 13 residues. The CDR3 bases are TGTGCCAGCAGTTTAAGAGGAAATCAGCCCCAGCATTTT. Encoded protein: CASSLRGNQPQHF.

The CDR3 DNA is TGTGCCAGCAGCTCATCCTACGAGCAGTACTTC. Its protein product is CASSSSYEQYF. The chain recombines TRBV5-4 with TRBJ2-7; D is unresolved. V lost 3 bases and J lost 1, with 2 bases in between. Germline V gene data show CDR1 as SGHNT and CDR2 as YYREEE (reference sequence). This CDR3 is built from 11 residues.

The rearrangement joins TRBV19 to TRBJ2-1, with 9 nucleotides matching TRBD2. The CDR3 loop spans 18 amino acids. Per the germline V gene, CDR1 is LNHDA and CDR2 is SQIVND (reference sequence). Trimming at V came to 3 bases and at J to 0 bases, leaving 9 bases not matched to a gene. CDR3 in amino acids: CASSIRAGGPSSYNEQFF. In DNA form, the CDR3 reads TGTGCCAGTAGTATTAGAGCGGGGGGACCCAGCTCCTACAATGAGCAGTTCTTC.

The chain joins TRBV7-6 to TRBJ2-7; D gene uncertain. V was pared by 0 bases and J by 2 bases, with 5 bases between. CDR1 and CDR2 from the germline V gene are SGHVS and FNYEAQ. CDR3 length: 13 residues. CDR3 region: CASSLAGAYEQYF. In DNA, the CDR3 is TGTGCCAGCAGCTTAGCGGGCGCCTACGAGCAGTACTTC.

V is TRBV5-6 and J is TRBJ1-5, with a weak D call TRBD1 (6 bases). CDR3 size: 14 residues. V was clipped by 5 bases and J by 5 bases, with 14 bases between them. Germline lookup yields CDR1 SGHDT and CDR2 YYEEEE. The CDR3 sequence: CASRRQAEDQPQHF. The CDR3 nucleotides are TGTGCCAGCAGAAGACAGGCCGAGGATCAGCCCCAGCATTTT.

Worth noting for this clone: In the same sample, other DNA sequences code for this CDR3. The chain carries TRBV9 and TRBJ1-1; tentatively, D is TRBD1 (6 bases). Germline assignment: CDR1 SGDLS and CDR2 YYNGEE. The CDR3 length is 14 residues. The V gene lost 2 bases and the J gene lost 0 bases, with 8 bases spanning the gap. The CDR3 DNA sequence: TGTGCCAGCAGCGTCGGACAGTTGAACACTGAAGCTTTCTTT. Translating gives CASSVGQLNTEAFF.